Listed here are 13 T cell receptor beta chains from one sample, sequenced in a study of control samples from healthy donors and cancer patients. Method: immunoSEQ multiplex PCR; TCRdb's copy keeps in-frame clones and lacks some. The table includes 150,000 to 200,000 clones, just over 90% detected once. The source material was blood. These receptors were obtained from a man aged 25 to 45 in good health.

The chain combines TRBV6-6 with TRBJ1-2, with TRBD1 matching 10 bases. CDR3 length equals 14 residues. V gave up 11 bases and J gave up 8 bases; unmatched junction bases: 14. Looked up from germline, CDR1 is MNHNY and CDR2 is SVGAGI (reference sequence). The CDR3 region is CACGFPGTGEGYTF. The CDR3 DNA is TGTGCCTGCGGATTCCCCGGGACAGGGGAAGGCTACACCTTC.

This chain joins TRBV27 and TRBJ2-1; D may be TRBD1 or TRBD2 (5 bases each). Germline V CDR1 and CDR2: MNHEY, SMNVEV (reference sequence). V was cut by 4 bases and J by 10 bases, with 14 bases left in between. CDR3 length equals 13 residues. The DNA of the CDR3 is TGTGCCAGCAGTTGGGGGTCTATGGGGGAGCAGTTCTTC. Amino acids: CASSWGSMGEQFF.

This clone was recorded only once. The CDR3 DNA follows: TGTGCCAGCAGCCCAGGGGCGGGAGCCCCGGGGTACTTC. Translated, it gives CASSPGAGAPGYF. This chain connects TRBV3-1 (or the pseudogene TRBV3-2) to TRBJ2-4, with a weak D call TRBD2 (7 bases). CDR1 is LGHDT, CDR2 YNNKEL, per germline (reference sequence). The V gene lost 4 bases and the J gene lost 15 bases, with 19 bases spanning the gap. The CDR3 runs 13 residues.

This chain connects TRBV24-1 to TRBJ2-7; D is unresolved. The CDR3 contains 13 residues. The germline gives CDR1 KGHDR, CDR2 SFDVKD. Trimming stripped 4 bases from V and 2 bases from J, with 8 bases between. Here the CDR3 DNA reads TGTGCCACCAGTGAACCCCCGACCTACGAGCAGTACTTC. Amino acid sequence: CATSEPPTYEQYF.

In this sample, this clone turned up a few times. The CDR3 nucleotides are TGTGCCAGCAGGTGGGACAGGTTGAACACTGAAGCTTTCTTT. It yields the protein CASRWDRLNTEAFF. The chain has TRBV5-8 and TRBJ1-1, with 8 bases that match TRBD1. Trimming cost V 5 bases and J 0 bases; bases outside gene matches: 3. This CDR3 spans 14 amino acids. The V gene's germline CDR1 is SGHTS and CDR2 YDEGEE.

The rearrangement links TRBV4-2 to TRBJ2-3, with D hard to call. The CDR3 is 13 residues long. V lost 3 bases, J lost 2 bases, and 6 bases lay in between. CDR1 and CDR2 from the germline V gene are LGHNA and YNFKEQ. The CDR3, as DNA: TGTGCCAGCAGCCAGCCCTTCACAGATACGCAGTATTTT. Translation: CASSQPFTDTQYF.

This chain uses TRBV3-1 (or the pseudogene TRBV3-2) with TRBJ1-1; D is possibly TRBD1 (6 bases). V lost 1 base to trimming and J lost 5 bases, with 11 bases between them. There are 14 residues in the CDR3. CDR1 and CDR2 (germline): LGHDT, YNNKEL (reference sequence). The CDR3 DNA sequence: TGTGCCAGCAGCCAAGGCACAGGGAGGACTGAAGCTTTCTTT. It yields the protein CASSQGTGRTEAFF.

The chain couples TRBV10-3 to TRBJ2-1, with 11 nucleotides matching TRBD2. Trimming cost V 3 bases and J 0 bases; bases outside gene matches: 10. There are 19 residues in the CDR3. In germline, CDR1 is ENHRY, CDR2 SYGVKD. This chain's CDR3 is CAISDPGLAVPYSYNEQFF. The CDR3 nucleotides read TGTGCCATCAGTGACCCGGGACTAGCGGTCCCTTACTCCTACAATGAGCAGTTCTTC.

V and J are TRBV14 and TRBJ2-7; 7 bases are shared with TRBD2. CDR1 and CDR2 (germline): SGHDN, FVKESK. The J segment lost 6 bases and the V segment lost 4 bases, leaving 9 bases of the junction unmatched. The CDR3 covers 14 residues. CDR3 in amino acids: CASSPQAGVLEQYF. CDR3 bases: TGTGCCAGCAGCCCCCAGGCGGGAGTACTCGAGCAGTACTTC.

The rearrangement joins TRBV7-9 to TRBJ2-5, with D perhaps TRBD2 (6 bases). The CDR3 is 13 residues long. From germline, CDR1 is SEHNR and CDR2 FQNEAQ (reference sequence). V lost 2 bases, J lost 5 bases, and 9 bases lay in between. CDR3: CASSLREAETQYF. The CDR3 DNA reads TGTGCCAGCAGCTTAAGGGAGGCCGAGACCCAGTACTTC.

The V gene is TRBV27, the J gene TRBJ1-1; D is unclear. Trimming left V 0 bases short and J 5 bases short, with 10 bases between. This CDR3 comprises 14 residues. Per germline, CDR1 MNHEY and CDR2 SMNVEV (reference sequence). CDR3 nucleotide sequence: TGTGCCAGCAGTTTATCAGGGAAGGGAACTGAAGCTTTCTTT. Translating gives CASSLSGKGTEAFF.

The V call is TRBV2, the J call TRBJ1-2; D may be TRBD1 (6 bases). The length of the CDR3 is 13 residues. Germline V CDR1 and CDR2: SNHLY, FYNNEI. Trimming took off 5 bases at V and 2 bases at J, with 9 bases between the two ends. The CDR3 region is CASSTTGNYGYTF. CDR3 nucleotides: TGTGCCAGCAGTACTACAGGGAACTATGGCTACACCTTC. The full variable domain, in which reference TRBV2 and TRBJ1-2 provide the parts outside the CDR3, is EPEVTQTPSHQVTQMGQEVILRCVPISNHLYFYWYRQILGQKVEFLVSFYNNEISEKSEIFDDQFSVERPDGSNFTLKIRSTKLEDSAMYFCASSTTGNYGYTFGSGTRLTVV.

The chain is built from TRBV6-6 and TRBJ1-2; D perhaps matches TRBD1 (5 bases). Per the germline V gene, CDR1 is MNHNY and CDR2 is SVGAGI (reference sequence). The CDR3 spans 13 residues. The V end was cut by 5 bases, the J end by 1 base, with 8 bases between. The DNA of the CDR3 is TGTGCCAGCAGTCAGGGATTTAACTATGGCTACACCTTC. This encodes CASSQGFNYGYTF.